This TCR beta chain was captured by sequencing in a study of monozygotic twins with cystic fibrosis. Study-wide results and caveats: Low clonality (median around 0.0094) suggested a mostly naive repertoire. Monozygotic CF twin pairs shared significantly more nucleotide-identical clonotypes than unrelated CF individuals did. Age, concordance and disease severity did not associate with shared CDR3 numbers.

Details on this clone: Its cognate antigen is unknown.

The CDR3 is 16 amino acids. The V gene end was trimmed by 2 bases and the J gene end by 3 bases; junction bases not matched to a gene: 7. CDR1 and CDR2 (germline): SGHTA, FQGNSA. TCRdb's table, derived via immunoSEQ multiplex PCR, lists solely in-frame clones and lacks some. This table has tens of thousands of clones, just over 90% appearing once. Sequencing input: blood. This receptor was identified in a girl aged 2 to 9 with cystic fibrosis. The rearrangement joins TRBV7-2 to TRBJ2-3; TRBD2 agrees at 8 bases. Here the CDR3 DNA reads TGTGCCAGCAGCTTACCCCTGGGACTAGTAACAGATACGCAGTATTTT. Translated, it gives CASSLPLGLVTDTQYF.